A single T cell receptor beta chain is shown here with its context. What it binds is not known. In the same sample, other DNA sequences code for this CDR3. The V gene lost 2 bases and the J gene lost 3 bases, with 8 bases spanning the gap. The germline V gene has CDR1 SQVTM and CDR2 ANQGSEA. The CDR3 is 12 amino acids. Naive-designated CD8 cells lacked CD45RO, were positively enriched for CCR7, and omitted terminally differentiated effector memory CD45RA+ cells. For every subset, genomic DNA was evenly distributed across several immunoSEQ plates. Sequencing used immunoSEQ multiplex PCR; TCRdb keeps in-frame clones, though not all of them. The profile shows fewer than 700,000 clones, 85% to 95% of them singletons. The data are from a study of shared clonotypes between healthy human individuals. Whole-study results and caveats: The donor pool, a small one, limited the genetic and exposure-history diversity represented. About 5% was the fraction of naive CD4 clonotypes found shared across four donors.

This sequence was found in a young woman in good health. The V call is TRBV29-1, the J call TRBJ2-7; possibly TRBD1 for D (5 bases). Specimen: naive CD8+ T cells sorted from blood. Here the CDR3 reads CSVETGYYEQYF. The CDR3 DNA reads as TGCAGCGTTGAAACAGGATACTACGAGCAGTACTTC.